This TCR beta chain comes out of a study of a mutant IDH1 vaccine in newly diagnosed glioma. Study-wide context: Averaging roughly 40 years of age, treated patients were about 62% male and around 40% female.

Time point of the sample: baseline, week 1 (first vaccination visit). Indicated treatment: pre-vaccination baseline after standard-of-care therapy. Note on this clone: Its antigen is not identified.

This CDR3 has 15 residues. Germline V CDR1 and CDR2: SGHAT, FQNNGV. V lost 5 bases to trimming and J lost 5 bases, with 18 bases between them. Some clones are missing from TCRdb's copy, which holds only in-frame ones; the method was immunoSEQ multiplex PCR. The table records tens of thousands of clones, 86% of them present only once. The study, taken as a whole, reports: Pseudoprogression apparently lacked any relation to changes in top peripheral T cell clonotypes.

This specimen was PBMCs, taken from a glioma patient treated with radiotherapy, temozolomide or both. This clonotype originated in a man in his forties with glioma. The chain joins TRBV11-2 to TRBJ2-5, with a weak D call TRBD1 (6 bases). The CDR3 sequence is CASSLNRASGETQYF. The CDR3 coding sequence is TGTGCCAGCAGCCTAAACAGGGCCAGCGGCGAGACCCAGTACTTC.